This TCR beta chain was captured in a study of molecular identifiers for immune sequencing clone quantification. Whole-study context: For replicates, RNA isolated from roughly 20,000 or 100,000 naive CD8 cells was divided into five portions, of which four were sequenced.

V was shortened by 6 bases and J by 9 bases, with 18 bases between the two germline ends. The germline CDR1 and CDR2 sequences are MNHNY and SVGAGI (reference sequence). The CDR3 runs to 13 residues. Construction of naive CD8 libraries employed about 18,000 to 1,000,000 sorted cells together with 10%, 30% or 50% RNA. Listed TCR primers, together with previously described methods, were used for the bulk TCR libraries. Each CDR3 protein gets one entry after TCRdb re-called the PCR reads with MiXCR. The data contain hundreds of thousands of distinct CDR3 sequences, just under 20% of them seen just once; the ten biggest clones take up 0.85%. The study, taken as a whole, reports: Clones above 20 RNA copies held over 98% of effector molecules, under 1% in naive cells.

This clonotype appeared many times. What it binds is not known. This sequence joins TRBV6-6 and TRBJ2-7; unclear D gene. Sequencing used naive CD8+ T cells from blood, with Jurkat cell RNA spiked in. The subset here: FACS-sorted CD8+CD4-CCR7+CD45RA+ naive T cells. The TCR sequence derives from a human donor in good health. Some libraries in this study had Jurkat cell RNA spiked in. CDR3 residues: CASSNPDRPGQYF. The CDR3 DNA is TGTGCCAGCAGCAACCCGGACCGACCGGGGCAGTACTTC.